This T cell receptor (beta chain) was recovered during a study of blood T cell repertoires in COVID-19. This clone was seen only once. The CDR3 spans 13 residues. The germline V and J ends were trimmed by 2 bases and 8 bases, with 10 bases remaining between them. From germline, CDR1 is SGHNT and CDR2 YYREEE (reference sequence). TCRdb's table, derived via immunoSEQ multiplex PCR, lists solely in-frame clones and lacks some. The data hold around 150,000 clones, with approximately 84% observed a single time. V and J are TRBV5-4 and TRBJ2-2; a weak D match, TRBD2 (5 bases). The source material was peripheral blood. The receptor was derived from a woman older than 75 with acute or convalescent COVID-19. CDR3 DNA sequence: TGTGCCAGCAGCTTTTACGGGGAGGGGGAGCTGTTTTTT. Translating gives CASSFYGEGELFF.